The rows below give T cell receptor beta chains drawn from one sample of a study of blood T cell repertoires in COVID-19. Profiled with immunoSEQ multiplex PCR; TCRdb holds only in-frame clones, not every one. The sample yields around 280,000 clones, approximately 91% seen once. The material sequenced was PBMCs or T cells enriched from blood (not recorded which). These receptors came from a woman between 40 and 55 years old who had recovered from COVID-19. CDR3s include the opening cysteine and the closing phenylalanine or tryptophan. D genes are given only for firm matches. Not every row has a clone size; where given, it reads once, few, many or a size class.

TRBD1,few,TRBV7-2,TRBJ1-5,TGTGCCAGCAGCTTATCAAGGGGGCTGGCGAGCAATCAGCCCCAGCATTTT,CASSLSRGLASNQPQHF
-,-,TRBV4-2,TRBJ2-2,TGTGCCAGCAGCTTAGACGGACTGGATAACACCGGGGAGCTGTTTTTT,CASSLDGLDNTGELFF
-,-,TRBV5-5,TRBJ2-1,TGTGCCAGCACCGACCAGGATGAGCAGTTCTTC,CASTDQDEQFF
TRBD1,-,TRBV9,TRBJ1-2,TGTGCCAGCAGCGTAGAAATTGGGGGACAGGGGGACTATGGCTACACCTTC,CASSVEIGGQGDYGYTF
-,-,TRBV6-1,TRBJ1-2,TGTGCCAGCAGTGAAGGAGGTTATGGCTACACCTTC,CASSEGGYGYTF
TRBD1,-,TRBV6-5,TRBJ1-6,TGTGCCAGCAGTTACTCGCCAAGGCCAGGGGGTTCACCCCTCCACTTT,CASSYSPRPGGSPLHF
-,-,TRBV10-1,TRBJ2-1,TGCGCCAGCCGTCTACCTAGTTACCCCTACAATGAGCAGTTCTTC,CASRLPSYPYNEQFF
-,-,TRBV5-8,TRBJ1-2,TGTGCCAGCACTGGAATGGGGCGAGGAGCTAACTATGGCTACACCTTC,CASTGMGRGANYGYTF
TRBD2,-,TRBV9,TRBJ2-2,TGTGCCAGCAGCGTAGGACTAGCGGGAGCGGGCGGGGAGCTGTTTTTT,CASSVGLAGAGGELFF
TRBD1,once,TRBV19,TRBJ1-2,TGTGCCAGTAGTATGCGACAGGGAGAGGGTGGCTACACCTTC,CASSMRQGEGGYTF
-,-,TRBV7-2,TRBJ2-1,TGTGCCAGCAGCTTAGAAGCTAGAAGTGAGCAGTTCTTC,CASSLEARSEQFF
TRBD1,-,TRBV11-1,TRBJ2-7,TGTGCCAGCAGCCCCGGGACAGGTTCCGAGCAGTACTTC,CASSPGTGSEQYF
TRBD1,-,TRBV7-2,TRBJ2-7,TGTGCCAGCAGCTTTCCGGGACAGGGGGTGGGGGAGCAGTACTTC,CASSFPGQGVGEQYF
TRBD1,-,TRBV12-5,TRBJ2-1,TGTGCTAGTGGTTTGGTCTTCTTCGGGACAGAGTCCTACAATGAGCAGTTCTTC,CASGLVFFGTESYNEQFF
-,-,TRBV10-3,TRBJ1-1,TGTGCCATCAGACCTGTGGGAGGGAACACTGAAGCTTTCTTT,CAIRPVGGNTEAFF
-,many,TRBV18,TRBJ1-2,TGTGCCAGCTCGCCAGAATCCCGGGGCTATGGCTACACCTTC,CASSPESRGYGYTF
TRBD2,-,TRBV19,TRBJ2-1,TGTGCCAGTGGGGGGGTAGCCTCCTACAATGAGCAGTTCTTC,CASGGVASYNEQFF
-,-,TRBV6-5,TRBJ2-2,TGTGCCAGCAGTACGGGACTCCTCAACACCGGGGAGCTGTTTTTT,CASSTGLLNTGELFF
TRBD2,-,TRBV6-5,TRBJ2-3,TGTGCCAGCAGTTGGGGCGGGAGTAATACAGATACGCAGTATTTT,CASSWGGSNTDTQYF
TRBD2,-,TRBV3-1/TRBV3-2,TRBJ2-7,TGTGCCAGCAGCTCTGACAGAGCGGGAGTAGGAGAGCAGTACTTC,CASSSDRAGVGEQYF
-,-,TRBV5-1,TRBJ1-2,TGCGCCAGCAGCTTGGGGGGCAGGGGAACCGGCTATGGCTACACCTTC,CASSLGGRGTGYGYTF
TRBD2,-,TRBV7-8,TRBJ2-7,TGTGCCAGCAGCTTACCAGCGGGGGCTCATCGAGAGCAGTACTTC,CASSLPAGAHREQYF
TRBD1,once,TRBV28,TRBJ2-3,TGTGCCAGCAGTTTAGTCCCGGGACAGGGTATGACTGATACGCAGTATTTT,CASSLVPGQGMTDTQYF
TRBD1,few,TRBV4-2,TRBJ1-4,TGTGCCAGCAGCCAATTACAGGGGGCAACTAATGAAAAACTGTTTTTT,CASSQLQGATNEKLFF
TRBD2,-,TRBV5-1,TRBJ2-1,TGCGCCAGCAGCTTGGAAAGCGGGAACTACAATGAGCAGTTCTTC,CASSLESGNYNEQFF
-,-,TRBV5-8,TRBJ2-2,TGTGCCAGCAGCTTGGCCGTCATGGGAGCGAGCACCGGGGAGCTGTTTTTT,CASSLAVMGASTGELFF
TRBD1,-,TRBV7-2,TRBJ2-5,TGTGCCAGCAGCCCAGGGACAGGGGCGCGCCAAGAGACCCAGTACTTC,CASSPGTGARQETQYF